Many counts were recorded for the clone carrying this T cell receptor beta chain. Its target is unknown. The CDR3 sequence is 17 residues long. Germline CDR1 and CDR2: MNHEY and SVGAGI. V was pared by 0 bases and J by 0 bases, with 14 bases between. The data originate from a study of T cells in Graves' hyperthyroidism and ophthalmopathy. For the diagnoses, clinical symptoms, serum thyroxine and TRAb, thyroid ultrasound and orbital computed tomography were used. Study-level points and caveats: Blood also contained most expanded thyroid clonotypes above 0.001. The model foresaw ophthalmopathy a median around 6.8 months prior to onset.

Template material for amplifying TCR beta CDR3 regions consisted of RNA transcripts. HTBI primers were used for first-round RT-PCR of the TCR CDR3. In TCRdb, the multiplex PCR reads were re-called with MiXCR into one record per CDR3 protein. Of some 400,000 distinct CDR3 sequences in the sample, about a fifth were seen once. This receptor was identified in a woman between 18 and 30 years old with Graves' hyperthyroidism. V is TRBV6-5 and J is TRBJ1-2; D is undetermined. The sequencing sample was made of blood. The CDR3 sequence is CASSYSKQRASNYGYTF. The CDR3 nucleotides are TGTGCCAGCAGTTACTCTAAGCAAAGGGCTTCTAACTATGGCTACACCTTC.